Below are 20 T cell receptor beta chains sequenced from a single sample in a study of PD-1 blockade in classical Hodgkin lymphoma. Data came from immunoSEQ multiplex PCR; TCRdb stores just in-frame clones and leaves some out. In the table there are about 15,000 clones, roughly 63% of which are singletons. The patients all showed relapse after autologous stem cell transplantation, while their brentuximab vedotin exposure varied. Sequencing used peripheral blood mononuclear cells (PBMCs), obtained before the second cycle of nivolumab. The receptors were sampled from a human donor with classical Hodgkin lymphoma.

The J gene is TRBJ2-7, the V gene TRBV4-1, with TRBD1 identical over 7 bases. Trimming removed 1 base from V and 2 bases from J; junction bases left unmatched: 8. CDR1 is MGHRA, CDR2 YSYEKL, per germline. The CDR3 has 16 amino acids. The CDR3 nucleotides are TGCGCCAGCAGCCAAGCCCAGACAGGGCAAGCCTACGAGCAGTACTTC. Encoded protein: CASSQAQTGQAYEQYF.

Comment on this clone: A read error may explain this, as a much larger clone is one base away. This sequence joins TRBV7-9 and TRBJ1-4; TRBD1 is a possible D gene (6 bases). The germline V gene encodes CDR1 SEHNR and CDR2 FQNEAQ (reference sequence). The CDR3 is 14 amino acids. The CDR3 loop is CAGSEGQYNEKLFF. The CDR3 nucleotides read TGTGCCGGCAGCGAAGGACAGTATAATGAAAAACTGTTTTTT.

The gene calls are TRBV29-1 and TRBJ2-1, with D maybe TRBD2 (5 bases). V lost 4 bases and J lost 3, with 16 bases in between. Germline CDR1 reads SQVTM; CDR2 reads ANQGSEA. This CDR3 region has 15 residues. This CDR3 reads CSVVPRVTGYNEQFF. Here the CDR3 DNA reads TGCAGCGTTGTTCCGAGGGTCACGGGCTACAATGAGCAGTTCTTC.

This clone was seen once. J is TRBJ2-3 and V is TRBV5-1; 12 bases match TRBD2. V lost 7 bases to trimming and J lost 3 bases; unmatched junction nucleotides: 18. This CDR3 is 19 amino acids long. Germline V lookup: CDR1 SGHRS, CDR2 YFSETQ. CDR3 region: CASCPRLAGARPRTDTQYF. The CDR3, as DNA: TGCGCCAGCTGCCCCAGACTAGCGGGAGCCCGTCCGCGTACAGATACGCAGTATTTT.

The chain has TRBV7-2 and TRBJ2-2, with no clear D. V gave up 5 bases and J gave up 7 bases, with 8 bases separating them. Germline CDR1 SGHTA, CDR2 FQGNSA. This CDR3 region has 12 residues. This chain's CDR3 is CASSKAGGELFF. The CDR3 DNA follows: TGTGCCAGCAGCAAAGCTGGCGGGGAGCTGTTTTTT.

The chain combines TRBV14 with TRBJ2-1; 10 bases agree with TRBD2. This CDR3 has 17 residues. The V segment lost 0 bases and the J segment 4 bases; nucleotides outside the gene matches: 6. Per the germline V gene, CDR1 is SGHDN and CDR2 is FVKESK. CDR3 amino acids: CASSQDRGLAVYNEQFF. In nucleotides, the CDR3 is TGTGCCAGCAGCCAAGATAGAGGACTAGCGGTTTACAATGAGCAGTTCTTC.

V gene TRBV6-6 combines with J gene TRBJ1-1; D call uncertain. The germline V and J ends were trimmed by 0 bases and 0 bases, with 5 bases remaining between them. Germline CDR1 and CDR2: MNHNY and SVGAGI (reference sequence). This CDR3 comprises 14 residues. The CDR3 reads CASSYSPVNTEAFF. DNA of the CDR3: TGTGCCAGCAGTTACTCGCCAGTGAACACTGAAGCTTTCTTT.

The CDR3 DNA sequence: TGTGCCAGCAGCTTCGATACAGGGTTCCTCAATCAGCCCCAGCATTTT. Protein product: CASSFDTGFLNQPQHF. The chain combines TRBV7-8 with TRBJ1-5; TRBD1 is a possible D gene (6 bases). V lost 3 bases and J 3 bases, leaving 15 bases between the germline ends. This CDR3 is built from 16 residues. The germline V gene has CDR1 SGHVS and CDR2 FQNEAQ.

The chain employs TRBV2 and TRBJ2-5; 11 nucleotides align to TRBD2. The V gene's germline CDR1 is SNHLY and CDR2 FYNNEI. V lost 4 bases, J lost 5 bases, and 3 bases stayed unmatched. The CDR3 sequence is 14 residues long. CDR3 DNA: TGTGCCAGCAGTGCGGGACTAGCGGCGGAGACCCAGTACTTC. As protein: CASSAGLAAETQYF.

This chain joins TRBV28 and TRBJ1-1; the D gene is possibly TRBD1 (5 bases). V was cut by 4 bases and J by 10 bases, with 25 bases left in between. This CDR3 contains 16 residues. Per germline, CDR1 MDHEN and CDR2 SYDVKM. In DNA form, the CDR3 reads TGTGCCAGCAGTTCTCAACTGGGACGGACGCTTGGCGCAGCTTTCTTT. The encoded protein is CASSSQLGRTLGAAFF.

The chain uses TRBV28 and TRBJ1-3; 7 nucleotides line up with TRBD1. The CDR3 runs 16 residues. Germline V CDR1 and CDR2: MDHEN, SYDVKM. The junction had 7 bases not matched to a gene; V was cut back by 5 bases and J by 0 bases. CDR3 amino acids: CASSPPGQRSGNTIYF. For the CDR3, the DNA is TGTGCCAGCAGTCCTCCGGGACAGCGCTCTGGAAACACCATATATTTT.

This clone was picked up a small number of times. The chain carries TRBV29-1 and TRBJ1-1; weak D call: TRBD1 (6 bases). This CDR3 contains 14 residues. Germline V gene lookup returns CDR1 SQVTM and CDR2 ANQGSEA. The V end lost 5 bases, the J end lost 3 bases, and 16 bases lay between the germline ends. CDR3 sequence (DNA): TGCAGCGTTACAGGGAATATAATGTACACTGAAGCTTTCTTT. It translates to CSVTGNIMYTEAFF.

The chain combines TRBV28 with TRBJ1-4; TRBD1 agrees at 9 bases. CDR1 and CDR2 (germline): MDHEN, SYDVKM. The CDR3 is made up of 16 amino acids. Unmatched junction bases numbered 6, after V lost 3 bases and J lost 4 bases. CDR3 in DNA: TGTGCCAGCAGTTTCGACTGGACAGGGGATAATGAAAAACTGTTTTTT. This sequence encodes CASSFDWTGDNEKLFF.

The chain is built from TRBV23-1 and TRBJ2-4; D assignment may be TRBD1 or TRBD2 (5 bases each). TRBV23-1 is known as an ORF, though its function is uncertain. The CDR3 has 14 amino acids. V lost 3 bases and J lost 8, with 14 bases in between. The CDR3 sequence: CASSQSARGDIQYF. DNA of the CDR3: TGCGCCAGCAGTCAGTCGGCCAGAGGGGACATTCAGTACTTC.

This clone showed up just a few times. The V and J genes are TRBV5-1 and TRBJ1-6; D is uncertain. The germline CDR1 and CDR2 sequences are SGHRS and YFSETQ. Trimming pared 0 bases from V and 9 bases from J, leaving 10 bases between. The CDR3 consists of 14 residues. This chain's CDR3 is CASSLAIRSSPLHF. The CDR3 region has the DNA TGCGCCAGCAGCTTGGCCATAAGGAGTTCACCCCTCCACTTT.

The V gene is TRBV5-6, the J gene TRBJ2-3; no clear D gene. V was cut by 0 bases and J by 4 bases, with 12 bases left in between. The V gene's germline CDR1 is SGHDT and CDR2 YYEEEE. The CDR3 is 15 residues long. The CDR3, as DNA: TGTGCCAGCAGCTTGGAGTTAGAGTGGGCAGATACGCAGTATTTT. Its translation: CASSLELEWADTQYF.

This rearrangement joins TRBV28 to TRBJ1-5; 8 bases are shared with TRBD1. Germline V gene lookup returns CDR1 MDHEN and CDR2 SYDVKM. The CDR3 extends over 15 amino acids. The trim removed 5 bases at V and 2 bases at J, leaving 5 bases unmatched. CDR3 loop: CASSRTGLGNQPQHF. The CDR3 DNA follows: TGTGCCAGCAGTCGGACAGGGCTCGGCAATCAGCCCCAGCATTTT.

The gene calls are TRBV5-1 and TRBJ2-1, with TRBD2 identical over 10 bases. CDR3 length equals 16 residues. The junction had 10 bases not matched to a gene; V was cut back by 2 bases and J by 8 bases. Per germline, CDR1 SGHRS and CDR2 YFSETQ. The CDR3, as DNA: TGCGCCAGCAGCTTAGATCTAGCGGGAGCGAGTTATGAGCAGTTCTTC. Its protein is CASSLDLAGASYEQFF.

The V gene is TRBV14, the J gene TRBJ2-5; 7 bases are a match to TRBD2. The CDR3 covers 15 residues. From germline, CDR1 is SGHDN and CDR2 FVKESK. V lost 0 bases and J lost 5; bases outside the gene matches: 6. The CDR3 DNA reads TGTGCCAGCAGCCAAGATCAAGCGGGATTGGAGACCCAGTACTTC. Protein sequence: CASSQDQAGLETQYF.

In DNA form, the CDR3 reads TGTGCCAGCAGCTTGGAAGGGTTAGCGGGAGCCACTTGGGGTTATGAGCAGTTCTTC. Encoded protein: CASSLEGLAGATWGYEQFF. This chain joins TRBV5-6 and TRBJ2-1; TRBD2 agrees at 9 bases. The CDR3 totals 19 residues. With 0 bases clipped from V and 8 bases from J, the junction kept 18 bases outside the gene matches. Germline CDR1 reads SGHDT; CDR2 reads YYEEEE.